This T cell receptor (beta chain) was observed in a study of T cells in Graves' hyperthyroidism and ophthalmopathy. Amplified TCR beta CDR3 regions derived from RNA transcripts. First-round RT-PCR targeting the TCR CDR3 was performed with the HTBI primer set. MiXCR was run by TCRdb on the multiplex PCR reads, yielding one entry per CDR3 protein. The sample records under 350,000 distinct CDR3 sequences, around a sixth being singletons. Overall study results and limits: Ophthalmopathy was model-predicted a median around 6.7 months pre-onset. Researchers found most expanded thyroid clonotypes above 0.001 in blood as well.

As for this clonotype: Its antigen is currently unknown.

CDR3 length: 14 amino acids. V lost 8 bases and J lost 7, with 19 bases in between. CDR1 is SEHNR and CDR2 is FQNEAQ in the germline V gene (reference sequence). Sequenced input: blood. The receptor comes from a woman in her forties or fifties with Graves' hyperthyroidism. The chain is built from TRBV7-9 and TRBJ2-3; possible D gene TRBD2, 6 bases. The CDR3 DNA follows: TGTGCCAGCTCGCTCCGGCTAGCGCCGTATACGCAGTATTTT. Amino acid sequence: CASSLRLAPYTQYF.